A selection of T cell receptor beta chains follows, all from one sample in a study of blood T cell repertoires in COVID-19. TCRdb's copy holds only in-frame clones and misses some; the assay was immunoSEQ multiplex PCR. The table lists about 400,000 clones, 88% of them singletons. Material for sequencing was PBMCs or T cells enriched from blood (not recorded which). The source of these receptors is a woman in her 40s with acute COVID-19. The CDR3 runs from the conserved cysteine through the conserved F or W. A D gene is named only where the DNA matches it firmly. Size tells how often a clone was seen (once, few, many) or the class of an expanded clone, and some rows leave it out.

size: NA
J: TRBJ1-2
V: TRBV3-1/TRBV3-2
length: 19
D: TRBD1
DNA: TGTGCCAGCAGCCAAGGTACGATCATGGGACAGGGGGAAGTAGATGGCTACACCTTC
CDR3: CASSQGTIMGQGEVDGYTF

size: NA
J: TRBJ2-5
V: TRBV19
length: 14
D: TRBD1
DNA: TGTGCCAGTATCGGGACAGGGATTGGCGAGACCCAGTACTTC
CDR3: CASIGTGIGETQYF

size: NA
J: TRBJ2-7
V: TRBV29-1
length: 18
D: TRBD1
DNA: TGCAGCGTTGAATCCCCAGCGGACAGGGAATCTCTTGGCTACGAGCAGTACTTC
CDR3: CSVESPADRESLGYEQYF

size: NA
J: TRBJ2-3
V: TRBV21-1
length: 19
D: NA
DNA: TGTGCCAGCAGCAAATCGGGACGGGGGGATACTTATAGCACAGATACGCAGTATTTT
CDR3: CASSKSGRGDTYSTDTQYF

size: NA
J: TRBJ1-2
V: TRBV3-1/TRBV3-2
length: 15
D: NA
DNA: TGTGCCAGCAGCCAACCCGGCGGAGGGTACTATGGCTACACCTTC
CDR3: CASSQPGGGYYGYTF

size: NA
J: TRBJ2-1
V: TRBV25-1
length: 12
D: NA
DNA: TGTGCCAGCAGTGAACAGGGCCATGAGCAGTTCTTC
CDR3: CASSEQGHEQFF

size: few
J: TRBJ1-1
V: TRBV2
length: 13
D: TRBD1
DNA: TGTGCCAGCACCCGACAGGGGAACACTGAAGCTTTCTTT
CDR3: CASTRQGNTEAFF

size: NA
J: TRBJ1-1
V: TRBV27
length: 15
D: NA
DNA: TGTGCCAGCAGTTTCAGCAGGCCCGGGAACACTGAAGCTTTCTTT
CDR3: CASSFSRPGNTEAFF

size: NA
J: TRBJ1-4
V: TRBV10-2
length: 14
D: NA
DNA: TGCGCCAGCAGCTGGACAGCGAGTAATGAAAAACTGTTTTTT
CDR3: CASSWTASNEKLFF

size: NA
J: TRBJ2-5
V: TRBV3-1/TRBV3-2
length: 16
D: TRBD2
DNA: TGTGCCAGCAGCCAACTAATAGCGGGGGGCCAAGAGACCCAGTACTTC
CDR3: CASSQLIAGGQETQYF

size: NA
J: TRBJ1-4
V: TRBV7-9
length: 14
D: NA
DNA: TGTGCCAGCAGCTTACAGGGTACGAATGAAAAACTGTTTTTT
CDR3: CASSLQGTNEKLFF

size: NA
J: TRBJ1-2
V: TRBV15
length: 13
D: NA
DNA: TGTGCCACCAGCAGAGACAGGGGTTTGGGCTACACCTTC
CDR3: CATSRDRGLGYTF

size: NA
J: TRBJ2-7
V: TRBV7-2
length: 14
D: NA
DNA: TGTGCCAGCAGCTTAGCGGGGGCACCCTACGAGCAGTACTTC
CDR3: CASSLAGAPYEQYF